This TCR beta chain originates from a study of blood T cells in healthy people across ages. A second PCR, run for roughly 6 to 11 cycles, used a sample-barcoded 5' primer plus a J-beta primer mix. Carrying 12 random nucleotides, a template-switch adaptor labeled each individual cDNA molecule. TCRdb re-derived calls from the 5' RACE reads in MiXCR, one entry per CDR3 protein. This sample has hundreds of thousands of distinct CDR3 sequences; approximately 53% occur once, and the top ten carry 20% to 30%. Investigators took around 10 milliliters of peripheral blood from every donor. CDR3 size: 16 residues. CDR1 DFQATT and CDR2 SNEGSKA come from the germline V gene (reference sequence). With V trimmed by 6 bases and J by 2 bases, 12 bases remained unmatched.

This TCR came from a man in his forties in good health. The genes are TRBV20-1 and TRBJ2-1; 8 bases are shared with TRBD2. Sequencing was carried out using blood. CDR3 amino acids: CSAPFPGGAAYNEQFF. The CDR3 bases are TGCAGTGCCCCATTCCCCGGGGGGGCCGCCTACAATGAGCAGTTCTTC.